This TCR beta chain was documented in a study of vaccination and CD4 T cells after COVID-19. The CDR3 contains 15 residues. Germline-derived CDR1 and CDR2 are MNHEY and SMNVEV (reference sequence). V was cut by 7 bases and J by 6 bases, with 21 bases left in between. TCRdb ran MiXCR on the PCR reads and lists one entry per CDR3 protein. The sample contains 25,000 to 35,000 distinct CDR3 sequences, approximately 49% of which appear only once. Described time point: late sampling 161 to 241 days after vaccination in a few convalescent patients. The sample was CD4+ T cells from blood, taken about 7 months after SARS-CoV-2 vaccination. The rearrangement links TRBV27 to TRBJ1-2, with D unclear. This TCR was sampled from a human donor who had recovered from COVID-19. The CDR3 DNA reads TGTGCCAGCACCCGCCTTGGCAGGCCCGCCAATGGCTACACCTTC. This translates into CASTRLGRPANGYTF.